This is a list of T cell receptor beta chains from one sample in a study of blood T cell repertoires in COVID-19. Generated by immunoSEQ multiplex PCR, the TCRdb table keeps only in-frame clones and is missing some. The profile shows 75,000 to 100,000 clones, roughly 83% of them singletons. The material sequenced was peripheral blood. Receptors were obtained from a human donor in a cohort sampled during active COVID-19. Each CDR3 is given without its conserved first and last residue.

TRBJ1-1,TRBV7-6,ASSFPRATGAEVAF
TRBJ1-1,TRBV6-1,ASSELQGGSTEAF
TRBJ1-2,TRBV4-1,ASSQLIGDLNYGYT
TRBJ1-2,TRBV4-3,ASSQDRRGDYGYT
TRBJ1-1,TRBV29-1,SGTGVGNTEAF
TRBJ2-7,TRBV20-1,SASPPGLVYEQY
TRBJ1-3,TRBV19,ARVSTGPALSGNTIY
TRBJ1-1,TRBV3-1/TRBV3-2,ASSRGQLFTEAF
TRBJ2-1,TRBV2,ASRLAGGEQF
TRBJ2-1,TRBV5-1,ASSFRVAEAYNEQF
TRBJ2-1,TRBV12-2,ASRLRGEGFYNEQF
TRBJ2-5,TRBV12-5,ASGTTPGQGWETQY
TRBJ2-1,TRBV5-4,ASSLGGGTVRFVGEQF
TRBJ1-1,TRBV27,ASEGPSGTEAF
TRBJ1-4,TRBV28,ASSLTGSSTNEKLF
TRBJ1-2,TRBV3-1/TRBV3-2,ASSPRGTDAGYT
TRBJ2-1,TRBV7-2,ASSLAGGAYNEQF
TRBJ2-3,TRBV19,ASSIQDTTGEQY
TRBJ2-7,TRBV6-5,ASSYRQGGGYEQY
TRBJ2-5,TRBV2,ASSDWREGKETQY
TRBJ1-1,TRBV2,ASSAPDRMNTEAF
TRBJ2-2,TRBV9,ASAERQGATGELF
TRBJ2-7,TRBV7-9,ASSYTGGGGGEQY
TRBJ1-3,TRBV15,ATSSRGTAYSGNTIY
TRBJ1-1,TRBV29-1,SAQGGFGTEAF
TRBJ1-3,TRBV29-1,SAKSQSGNTIY
TRBJ1-5,TRBV28,ASIIQGAGNQPQH
TRBJ2-5,TRBV18,ASSPSRDLAGETQY
TRBJ2-5,TRBV5-1,ASSPTRAGVEETQY
TRBJ1-2,TRBV24-1,ATSPPAGEGAGGYT
TRBJ2-5,TRBV28,ASSSSMETQY
TRBJ2-7,TRBV15,ATSIMTVPYEQY
TRBJ2-7,TRBV29-1,SARTGGGEQY
TRBJ2-7,TRBV28,ASSFQSEQY
TRBJ1-3,TRBV7-2,ASKKFNGNTIY
TRBJ2-3,TRBV29-1,SVAGTANTDTQY
TRBJ2-2,TRBV7-2,ASSLGSRGLGGELF
TRBJ2-7,TRBV7-6,ASSPRAGEQY
TRBJ2-1,TRBV6-6,ASSYGVAVEQF
TRBJ2-1,TRBV27,ASSPDFSSYNEQF
TRBJ2-1,TRBV7-2,ASSLNPGRYNEQF
TRBJ1-6,TRBV7-2,ASSLSGDRANSPLH